This entry is about one TCR beta chain. The antigen it binds to is not known. Within one base of it there is no much larger clone, and no base qualities were kept. No treatment had been received by any patient before thyroid surgery. The study retrospectively analysed patient clinical samples collected from about 2012 to 2019 using T-cell receptor beta sequencing. According to the germline V gene (reference sequence), CDR1 reads DFQATT and CDR2 reads SNEGSKA. The CDR3 goes from the cysteine to the phenylalanine over 20 residues. The sequence is cut down to CDR3 DNA, 60 bases in frame from base 1. V sheds 5 bases and J sheds 0 bases, leaving 29 bases between their ends. The record originates from a study of metastatic and nonmetastatic thyroid tumors (dated by TCRdb to about 2020). With respect to the entire study: Repertoires from peripheral blood and from tumor or nodule tissue samples of malignant and benign thyroid patients were compared.

The library came from PCR. Sequenced using an Illumina HiSeq 4000. High-throughput sequencing was used to profile the TCR beta-chain CDR3 region of each patient. Under the source paper's analysis protocol: A classifier to discriminate distant-metastatic papillary thyroid cancer patients was built from CDR3 differences across clinicopathological groups. The Shannon index was used to assess repertoire diversity, and the Morisita-Horn index was used to assess tumor-blood repertoire similarity. Using fastp at Q25 and MiXCR, TCRdb reprocessed the public reads and kept productive beta chains. TCRdb, not the original authors, processed these V and J calls. Here the sample has fewer than 20,000 clones; approximately 29% occur a single time. The biggest ten clones account for roughly a quarter of the sample. Broader findings and caveats from the paper: In both blood and tumor samples, TCR beta diversity was reported to be significantly higher in malignant tumors than in benign nodules.

The specimen was tumor tissue. The sequence derives from a male donor with papillary thyroid cancer or a benign thyroid nodule (not recorded which). Some clones in this sample may be carry-over from other donors' samples. The rearranged segments are TRBV20-1 and TRBJ2-1; TRBD1 might be the D gene, on 5 matching bases. The encoded CDR3 is CSAPRRYRGRAFGSYNEQFF. The DNA is TGCAGTGCTCCCCGTCGATATAGAGGCAGGGCCTTTGGCTCCTACAATGAGCAGTTCTTC.